The 32 T cell receptor beta chains in this list originate from one sample, sequenced in a study of spatial heterogeneity in lung cancer. TCRdb fed the 5' RACE reads into MiXCR, producing one record per CDR3 protein. In the table there are some 120,000 distinct CDR3 sequences, 12% of which are singletons. Described time point: blood at routine non-recurrence follow-up after resection. Frozen PBMC, nontumor lung or tumor provided whole RNA, which was sequenced unsorted. The sequenced sample was PBMCs, obtained at follow-up. Every receptor here comes from a male donor with early-stage non-small cell lung cancer.

The chain employs TRBV5-4 and TRBJ2-5; 12 positions agree with TRBD2. V lost 4 bases, J lost 1 base, and 5 bases stayed unmatched. Germline CDR1 and CDR2: SGHNT and YYREEE (reference sequence). This CDR3 region has 16 residues. For the CDR3, the DNA is TGTGCCAGCAGCACCGGGACTAGCGGGTTCCAAGAGACCCAGTACTTC. Translated, it gives CASSTGTSGFQETQYF.

This clonotype was found a few times. J is TRBJ2-2 and V is TRBV3-1; maybe TRBD2 (5 bases). V shed 3 bases and J shed 0 bases, with 8 bases lying between them. Germline V gene data show CDR1 as LGHDT and CDR2 as YNNKEL (reference sequence). The CDR3 contains 15 residues. The CDR3 loop is CASSHTGTNTGELFF. CDR3 coding DNA: TGTGCCAGCAGCCACACGGGAACGAACACCGGGGAGCTGTTTTTT.

This clonotype occurred a few times. V and J are TRBV20-1 and TRBJ1-4; D unclear. Germline-derived CDR1 and CDR2 are DFQATT and SNEGSKA (reference sequence). V lost 3 bases to trimming and J lost 9 bases, with 14 bases between them. This CDR3 spans 13 amino acids. The CDR3 here is CSASRQAEQKLFF. CDR3 coding DNA: TGCAGTGCTAGTCGGCAGGCTGAGCAAAAACTGTTTTTT.

V is TRBV4-2 and J is TRBJ1-2; D uncertain. Germline V lookup: CDR1 LGHNA, CDR2 YNFKEQ. The CDR3 extends over 16 amino acids. The ends were cut back, 1 base at V and 4 bases at J, with 16 bases in the middle. This CDR3 reads CASSQGVMAGTYGYTF. The CDR3 DNA is TGTGCCAGCAGCCAAGGGGTAATGGCAGGTACCTATGGCTACACCTTC.

This clonotype was picked up many times. The chain is built from TRBV15 and TRBJ1-2; 9 bases agree with TRBD1. The CDR3 has 14 residues. V gave up 6 bases and J gave up 1 base; unmatched junction bases: 3. Germline CDR1 reads LNHNV; CDR2 reads YYDKDF (reference sequence). This chain's CDR3 is CATRRDRDNYGYTF. The CDR3 DNA follows: TGTGCCACCAGACGGGACAGGGATAACTATGGCTACACCTTC.

The chain joins TRBV28 to TRBJ2-1; the D call may be TRBD1 or TRBD2 (5 bases each). This CDR3 comprises 14 residues. V was cut by 7 bases and J by 8 bases, with 18 bases left in between. Per the germline V gene, CDR1 is MDHEN and CDR2 is SYDVKM. The CDR3 nucleotides are TGTGCCAGCACTAAGGGACCCCCGAACCATGAGCAGTTCTTC. Translating it yields CASTKGPPNHEQFF.

This clonotype was observed a few times. V gene TRBV2 combines with J gene TRBJ2-1; D possibly corresponds to TRBD2 (6 bases). V was shortened by 6 bases and J by 6 bases, with 6 bases between the two germline ends. CDR1 and CDR2 (germline): SNHLY, FYNNEI. The CDR3 runs to 11 residues. The CDR3 spells CASRGGNEQFF. The CDR3 coding sequence is TGTGCCAGCAGGGGGGGCAATGAGCAGTTCTTC.

This clonotype was detected ten times or more. The V gene is TRBV10-3, the J gene TRBJ1-6, with 8 nucleotides matching TRBD1. There are 15 residues in the CDR3. The germline V gene encodes CDR1 ENHRY and CDR2 SYGVKD. Trimming took 10 bases from V and 5 from J; bases not matched to a gene: 10. The CDR3 sequence is CATTQGAGNNSPLHF. The DNA of the CDR3 is TGTGCCACGACCCAGGGGGCTGGGAATAATTCACCCCTCCACTTT.

The sample holds many counts of this clonotype. The V and J genes are TRBV28 and TRBJ1-5; D is uncertain. Germline CDR1 MDHEN, CDR2 SYDVKM. The V end was cut by 7 bases, the J end by 4 bases, with 8 bases between. The CDR3 length is 12 residues. The CDR3 protein is CASKMGNQPQHF. The CDR3 DNA follows: TGTGCCAGCAAAATGGGTAATCAGCCCCAGCATTTT.

The chain couples TRBV9 to TRBJ1-1; maybe TRBD1 (5 bases). In germline, CDR1 is SGDLS, CDR2 YYNGEE. The CDR3 is 14 residues long. Trimming took off 0 bases at V and 1 base at J, with 7 bases between the two ends. Here the CDR3 reads CASSVATANTEAFF. CDR3 nucleotide sequence: TGTGCCAGCAGCGTAGCGACAGCGAACACTGAAGCTTTCTTT. Based on the CDR3 plus reference TRBV9 and TRBJ1-1, the full variable domain is DSGVTQTPKHLITATGQRVTLRCSPRSGDLSVYWYQQSLDQGLQFLIQYYNGEERAKGNILERFSAQQFPDLHSELNLSSLELGDSALYFCASSVATANTEAFFGQGTRLTVV.

The chain combines TRBV19 with TRBJ2-7; a weak D match, TRBD1 (6 bases). V lost 3 bases and J 6 bases, leaving 15 bases between the germline ends. This CDR3 is built from 14 residues. CDR1 is LNHDA and CDR2 is SQIVND in the germline V gene (reference sequence). The CDR3 bases are TGTGCCAGTAGTATCAGGGGACCCTTTTCCGAGCAGTACTTC. Protein sequence: CASSIRGPFSEQYF.

The chain couples TRBV7-9 to TRBJ1-1; D unclear. V was trimmed by 4 bases and J by 4 bases, leaving 16 bases between them. This CDR3 has 15 amino acids. Germline assignment: CDR1 SEHNR and CDR2 FQNEAQ (reference sequence). DNA for the CDR3: TGTGCCAGCAGCTCTTCAAGGCCCGGCATCACTGAAGCTTTCTTT. Its protein is CASSSSRPGITEAFF. The whole variable domain, remainder taken from reference TRBV7-9 and TRBJ1-1, is DTGVSQNPRHKITKRGQNVTFRCDPISEHNRLYWYRQTLGQGPEFLTYFQNEAQLEKSRLLSDRFSAERPKGSFSTLEIQRTEQGDSAMYLCASSSSRPGITEAFFGQGTRLTVV.

This clonotype was seen repeatedly, ten times or more. The chain is built from TRBV9 and TRBJ2-7; 8 bases agree with TRBD1. The germline CDR1 and CDR2 sequences are SGDLS and YYNGEE. V shed 4 bases, J shed 0 bases, and the junction held 3 bases outside the gene matches. The CDR3 is 14 residues long. DNA for the CDR3: TGTGCCAGCAGCAGACAGGGGAGCTCCTACGAGCAGTACTTC. Amino acids: CASSRQGSSYEQYF.

This clonotype was counted only a few times. The genes are TRBV11-3 and TRBJ2-1; maybe TRBD1 (6 bases). CDR3 size: 17 residues. Germline V gene sequence: CDR1 SGHNT, CDR2 YENEEA. Trimming shortened V by 5 bases and J by 8 bases, and 25 bases separated the two germline ends. The CDR3 loop is CASSHTGFGLDLDEQFF. CDR3 DNA: TGTGCCAGCAGCCACACAGGGTTTGGACTTGACCTGGATGAGCAGTTCTTC.

The V and J genes are TRBV7-9 and TRBJ1-1; 7 positions agree with TRBD1. V lost 4 bases, J lost 0 bases, and 11 bases stayed unmatched. The CDR3 runs to 17 residues. The germline CDR1 and CDR2 sequences are SEHNR and FQNEAQ (reference sequence). CDR3 residues: CASSSDRRVSVNTEAFF. DNA for the CDR3: TGTGCCAGCAGCTCGGACAGGAGGGTCTCGGTGAACACTGAAGCTTTCTTT.

The chain couples TRBV10-3 to TRBJ1-6; D is ambiguous. V was shortened by 3 bases and J by 9 bases, with 9 bases between the two germline ends. The germline CDR1 and CDR2 sequences are ENHRY and SYGVKD. The CDR3 has 13 amino acids. The CDR3 protein is CAISEALSSPLHF. For the CDR3, the DNA is TGTGCCATCAGTGAAGCGTTATCTTCACCCCTCCACTTT.

This clonotype was counted a few times. The V call is TRBV5-6, the J call TRBJ2-7; TRBD2 might be the D (6 bases). Germline values: CDR1 SGHDT, CDR2 YYEEEE. V lost 1 base and J lost 2, with 16 bases in between. CDR3 length equals 16 residues. As DNA, the CDR3 is TGTGCCAGCAGCTTGAAGTGGCGGGGCGCTACCTACGAGCAGTACTTC. It translates to CASSLKWRGATYEQYF. Using reference TRBV5-6 and TRBJ2-7 for the parts outside the CDR3, the full variable domain is DAGVTQSPTHLIKTRGQQVTLRCSPKSGHDTVSWYQQALGQGPQFIFQYYEEEERQRGNFPDRFSGHQFPNYSSELNVNALLLGDSALYLCASSLKWRGATYEQYFGPGTRLTVT.

The genes are TRBV9 and TRBJ2-2; 10 positions match TRBD1. V shed 4 bases and J 4 bases; nucleotides not matched to a gene: 7. The CDR3 spans 16 residues. Germline V gives CDR1 SGDLS, CDR2 YYNGEE. DNA of the CDR3: TGTGCCAGCAGCTTCAGCGGGACAGGGGTCACCGGGGAGCTGTTTTTT. Encoded protein: CASSFSGTGVTGELFF.

The genes are TRBV24-1 and TRBJ1-2, with D hard to call. CDR3 length: 13 residues. V dropped 2 bases and J dropped 4 bases, with 7 bases sitting between them. The germline gives CDR1 KGHDR, CDR2 SFDVKD. CDR3: CATSDSDPYGYTF. In DNA, the CDR3 is TGTGCCACCAGTGATTCCGACCCCTATGGCTACACCTTC.

This clonotype was counted at least ten times. The chain uses TRBV7-8 and TRBJ1-1; D is ambiguous. Germline V gives CDR1 SGHVS, CDR2 FQNEAQ. This CDR3 region has 15 residues. V lost 3 bases and J lost 2, with 13 bases in between. The CDR3 nucleotides are TGTGCCAGCAGCTTGAGGGCGTCCGGCAACACTGAAGCTTTCTTT. It yields the protein CASSLRASGNTEAFF.

V and J are TRBV4-2 and TRBJ2-3, with a weak D call TRBD2 (6 bases). The CDR3 is 15 residues long. Looked up from germline, CDR1 is LGHNA and CDR2 is YNFKEQ. V was pared by 6 bases and J by 2 bases, with 15 bases between. The CDR3 nucleotides are TGTGCCAGCAGTCAGCTTGCGGGGTCCACAGATACGCAGTATTTT. This encodes CASSQLAGSTDTQYF.

The gene calls are TRBV19 and TRBJ1-2, with D possibly matching TRBD1 (6 bases). Trimming removed 6 bases at V and 2 bases at J, with 16 bases between. CDR1 is LNHDA and CDR2 is SQIVND in the germline V gene (reference sequence). The CDR3 is 15 residues long. The CDR3 DNA is TGTGCCAGTAGCCCCATTGGGGGCCTGAACTATGGCTACACCTTC. Translation: CASSPIGGLNYGYTF.

In this sample, this clonotype turned up a few times. The V and J genes are TRBV9 and TRBJ1-3; D gene ambiguous. Germline CDR1 reads SGDLS; CDR2 reads YYNGEE. The CDR3 sequence is 15 residues long. Trimming removed 10 bases at V and 0 bases at J, with 17 bases between. The CDR3 sequence: CAGPPSISSGNTIYF. The CDR3 DNA reads TGTGCCGGACCCCCATCAATATCCTCTGGAAACACCATATATTTT.

This clonotype was found once. The chain has TRBV7-3 and TRBJ2-1; TRBD1 matches at 7 bases. This CDR3 spans 16 amino acids. V was pared by 5 bases and J by 0 bases, with 7 bases of the junction left unmatched. The germline V gene has CDR1 SGHTA and CDR2 FQGTGA. CDR3 nucleotide sequence: TGTGCCAGCAGCGTACAGGGGCCGGGCTCCTACAATGAGCAGTTCTTC. Encoded protein: CASSVQGPGSYNEQFF.

This clonotype has ten or more counts. The chain recombines TRBV6-5 with TRBJ1-2; D gene uncertain. The CDR3 spans 13 residues. Trimming removed 2 bases from V and 4 bases from J, with 8 bases in between. Germline-derived CDR1 and CDR2 are MNHEY and SVGAGI. CDR3 sequence: CASSYRRAYGYTF. The CDR3 DNA follows: TGTGCCAGCAGTTACCGGCGCGCCTATGGCTACACCTTC.

This clonotype appeared many times. The chain couples TRBV7-6 to TRBJ1-5, with 8 nucleotides matching TRBD1. CDR3 size: 14 residues. Germline assignment: CDR1 SGHVS and CDR2 FNYEAQ. With V trimmed by 1 base and J by 6 bases, 2 bases remained unmatched. The DNA for the CDR3 is TGTGCCAGCAGCTTAGGACAGGGGTTTCAGCCCCAGCATTTT. This codes for CASSLGQGFQPQHF.

This clonotype was counted ten times or more. The chain joins TRBV20-1 to TRBJ2-1; D possibly corresponds to TRBD1 (6 bases). The CDR3 is 16 residues long. V lost 6 bases, J lost 0 bases, and 18 bases lay in between. In germline, CDR1 is DFQATT, CDR2 SNEGSKA (reference sequence). The CDR3 is CSAAYRAQGSYNEQFF. Here the CDR3 DNA reads TGCAGTGCCGCTTACAGGGCCCAAGGCTCCTACAATGAGCAGTTCTTC.

There are many counts of this clonotype. This rearrangement joins TRBV3-1 to TRBJ2-7, with TRBD1 matching over 9 bases. The J segment lost 0 bases and the V segment lost 1 base, leaving 7 bases of the junction unmatched. Per germline, CDR1 LGHDT and CDR2 YNNKEL (reference sequence). The CDR3 length is 17 residues. CDR3 DNA sequence: TGTGCCAGCAGCCAAGTAACAGGACAGGGGAGCTCCTACGAGCAGTACTTC. Its protein is CASSQVTGQGSSYEQYF.

This clonotype has only a few counts. The chain is built from TRBV20-1 and TRBJ1-6, with TRBD1 as a possible D gene (5 bases). V was trimmed by 1 base and J by 3 bases, leaving 10 bases between them. This CDR3 comprises 15 residues. From germline, CDR1 is DFQATT and CDR2 SNEGSKA (reference sequence). Here the CDR3 reads CSARVEGNYNSPLHF. Written as DNA, the CDR3 is TGCAGTGCTAGAGTTGAGGGGAACTATAATTCACCCCTCCACTTT.

This clonotype was counted at least ten times. The chain is built from TRBV6-1 and TRBJ1-5; the D gene is possibly TRBD1 (6 bases). V dropped 7 bases and J dropped 4 bases, with 11 bases sitting between them. Per germline, CDR1 MNHNS and CDR2 SASEGT. This CDR3 spans 13 amino acids. The chain's CDR3 is CASTLDRNQPQHF. In nucleotides, the CDR3 is TGTGCCAGCACCCTGGACAGAAATCAGCCCCAGCATTTT.

V usage is TRBV12-3 or TRBV12-4 and J usage is TRBJ2-2; 10 bases match TRBD1. There are 17 residues in the CDR3. J was trimmed by 3 bases and V by 0 bases; bases with no gene match: 4. This CDR3 is CASSLAPGQGYTGELFF. DNA for the CDR3: TGTGCCAGCAGTTTAGCGCCGGGACAGGGGTACACCGGGGAGCTGTTTTTT.

This clonotype was seen only once. Being one base from a much bigger clone, this may be a read error. V gene TRBV5-1 combines with J gene TRBJ1-5; D is undetermined. Germline values: CDR1 SGHRS, CDR2 YFSETQ. Deletions cut 4 bases from V and 6 bases from J, with 11 bases between. This CDR3 contains 13 residues. DNA of the CDR3: TGCGCCAGCAGCGCTGAGACTATTCAGCCCCAGCATTTT. It is translated as CASSAETIQPQHF.